The present TCR beta chain was sequenced within a study of graft-versus-host responses after intestinal transplantation. The V segment lost 4 bases and the J segment 3 bases; nucleotides outside the gene matches: 14. Germline V lookup: CDR1 MGHDK, CDR2 SYGVNS. The CDR3 consists of 18 residues. About this clone itself: Its antigen remains unknown.

Using immunoSEQ multiplex PCR, the repertoire was profiled, and TCRdb retains in-frame clones only, with some absent. The sample has about 71,000 clones; roughly 88% are singletons. This sequence was found in a human donor who received an intestinal transplant. This chain uses TRBV25-1 with TRBJ2-2; TRBD1 matches 7 bases. Sample: unstimulated CD8+ T cells sorted from spleen or lymph node cells, taken before intestinal transplant. The CDR3 region is CASSGRDSTRVYTGELFF. The CDR3 DNA sequence: TGTGCCAGCAGTGGCCGGGACAGCACCCGCGTATACACCGGGGAGCTGTTTTTT.